The rows below give T cell receptor beta chains drawn from one sample of a study of beta chain features in type 1 diabetes. The table came from immunoSEQ multiplex PCR; TCRdb's copy has only in-frame clones and leaves some out. This table holds 200,000 to 250,000 clones, roughly 14% found once. Sample: naive CD4+ T cells from blood. The source is a man between 25 and 39 years old with type 1 diabetes. CDR3s include the opening cysteine and the closing phenylalanine or tryptophan. Each record gives: J gene, clone size, V gene, D gene, CDR3 protein, CDR3 DNA. A D gene is named only where the DNA matches it firmly. Size is stated for part of the rows, as once, few or many counts, or as a class when the clone is expanded.

>TRBJ2-7|-|TRBV5-4|-
CASSNARGTHEQYF
TGTGCCAGCAGCAACGCTCGGGGAACCCACGAGCAGTACTTC
>TRBJ1-6|few|TRBV19|-
CASSPEPVNSPLHF
TGTGCCAGTAGCCCGGAGCCGGTTAATTCACCCCTCCACTTT
>TRBJ1-1|-|TRBV6-1|TRBD1
CASSRRDRGTEAFF
TGTGCCAGCAGCCGCCGGGACAGGGGCACTGAAGCTTTCTTT
>TRBJ2-5|-|TRBV7-2|-
CASSLDVQETQYF
TGTGCCAGCAGCTTAGACGTCCAGGAGACCCAGTACTTC
>TRBJ2-5|few|TRBV2|-
CASRGDRQETQYF
TGTGCCAGCAGGGGTGACAGACAAGAGACCCAGTACTTC
>TRBJ2-1|-|TRBV5-4|TRBD2
CASSVGTRDNEQFF
TGTGCCAGCAGCGTCGGGACTAGGGACAATGAGCAGTTCTTC
>TRBJ2-7|-|TRBV19|TRBD1
CASSLSGTGVTYEQYF
TGTGCCAGTAGTTTATCCGGGACAGGGGTAACCTACGAGCAGTACTTC
>TRBJ2-3|-|TRBV6-4|TRBD2
CASSALAGAFIADTQYF
TGTGCCAGCAGTGCACTAGCGGGGGCCTTTATCGCAGATACGCAGTATTTT
>TRBJ2-1|few|TRBV27|-
CASTQGNLWNEQFF
TGTGCCAGCACCCAGGGGAATTTGTGGAATGAGCAGTTCTTC
>TRBJ2-7|few|TRBV2|TRBD2
CASTSGRKYEQYF
TGTGCCAGCACTAGCGGGAGAAAATACGAGCAGTACTTC
>TRBJ2-4|-|TRBV29-1|-
CIGGRVGGPIAKNIQYF
TGCATCGGAGGAAGGGTTGGAGGACCAATAGCCAAAAACATTCAGTACTTC
>TRBJ2-3|-|TRBV6-5|TRBD1
CASSYKGQGTDTQYF
TGTGCCAGCAGTTACAAAGGACAGGGCACAGATACGCAGTATTTT
>TRBJ2-7|-|TRBV7-9|TRBD1
CASSLGQGNEQYF
TGTGCCAGCAGCTTAGGACAGGGCAACGAGCAGTACTTC
>TRBJ2-1|once|TRBV10-3|TRBD2
CAISVRLAGYNEQFF
TGTGCCATCAGTGTAAGGCTAGCGGGTTACAATGAGCAGTTCTTC
>TRBJ2-1|few|TRBV7-9|-
CASSQNEFGYNEQFF
TGTGCCAGCAGCCAAAATGAGTTCGGGTACAATGAGCAGTTCTTC
>TRBJ2-7|-|TRBV6-6|TRBD1
CASRQGQNSYEQYF
TGTGCCAGCAGGCAGGGACAGAACTCCTACGAGCAGTACTTC
>TRBJ1-1|few|TRBV30|-
CAQSRAGNTEAFF
TGTGCACAGAGTCGGGCGGGGAACACTGAAGCTTTCTTT
>TRBJ2-5|few|TRBV6-1|TRBD1
CASILTGLETQYF
TGTGCCAGCATCTTGACAGGGCTAGAGACCCAGTACTTC
>TRBJ2-1|-|TRBV11-2|TRBD2
CASTITSDYNEQFF
TGTGCCAGCACCATAACTAGCGATTACAATGAGCAGTTCTTC
>TRBJ2-7|-|TRBV30|-
CAWSVNGYEQYF
TGTGCCTGGAGTGTAAACGGGTACGAGCAGTACTTC
>TRBJ2-7|-|TRBV30|TRBD1
CAAWDRFTYEQYF
TGTGCCGCCTGGGACAGGTTCACCTACGAGCAGTACTTC
>TRBJ2-7|-|TRBV7-9|TRBD1
CASSVGQPLSYEQYF
TGTGCCAGCAGCGTGGGACAGCCCCTTTCCTACGAGCAGTACTTC
>TRBJ2-1|-|TRBV18|-
CASSRSGLQGGEQFF
TGTGCCAGCTCACGTTCGGGATTACAGGGTGGGGAGCAGTTCTTC
>TRBJ2-1|few|TRBV10-3|-
CAISESENEQFF
TGTGCCATCAGTGAGTCTGAGAATGAGCAGTTCTTC
>TRBJ2-1|-|TRBV7-2|-
CASSFWGTNNEQFF
TGTGCCAGCAGCTTTTGGGGGACAAACAATGAGCAGTTCTTC
>TRBJ2-2|-|TRBV2|TRBD2
CASSPGLAGDPGELFF
TGTGCCAGCAGCCCGGGACTAGCGGGAGACCCCGGGGAGCTGTTTTTT
>TRBJ1-1|-|TRBV7-9|-
CASSTQGNTEAFF
TGTGCCAGCAGCACGCAGGGAAACACTGAAGCTTTCTTT
>TRBJ2-3|few|TRBV5-8|-
CASSLGQTTRNTQYF
TGTGCCAGCAGCTTGGGGCAGACTACACGGAATACGCAGTATTTT
>TRBJ2-7|few|TRBV18|-
CASSPSGEGYEQYF
TGTGCCAGCTCACCATCAGGGGAGGGCTACGAGCAGTACTTC
>TRBJ1-4|-|TRBV18|-
CASSPRESNEKLFF
TGTGCCAGCTCACCACGGGAGTCTAATGAAAAACTGTTTTTT
>TRBJ1-1|few|TRBV7-9|-
CASSLTGLWNTEAFF
TGTGCCAGCAGCCTGACGGGACTCTGGAACACTGAAGCTTTCTTT
>TRBJ2-5|-|TRBV14|TRBD1
CASSRPGQSFGPQETQYF
TGTGCCAGCAGCCGTCCGGGACAGAGTTTTGGACCCCAAGAGACCCAGTACTTC
>TRBJ2-7|-|TRBV18|TRBD1
CASSAGTGGYEQYF
TGTGCCAGCTCCGCCGGGACAGGGGGCTACGAGCAGTACTTC
>TRBJ2-2|-|TRBV2|-
CASRDRPGVRTGELFF
TGTGCCAGCAGGGACCGGCCAGGGGTTCGGACCGGGGAGCTGTTTTTT
>TRBJ2-5|few|TRBV5-5|-
CASSFFGVQETQYF
TGTGCCAGCAGCTTTTTTGGTGTTCAGGAGACCCAGTACTTC
>TRBJ1-3|few|TRBV25-1|-
CASSDFQTGNTIYF
TGTGCCAGCAGTGACTTCCAGACTGGAAACACCATATATTTT
>TRBJ2-7|few|TRBV4-2|TRBD2
CASSQQNSGTRAYEQYF
TGTGCCAGCAGCCAACAAAACTCCGGGACTAGGGCCTACGAGCAGTACTTC
>TRBJ1-2|-|TRBV20-1|-
CSARTESGYTF
TGCAGTGCGAGGACAGAGAGCGGCTACACCTTC
>TRBJ2-3|few|TRBV6-5|TRBD2
CASSYSREPTDTQYF
TGTGCCAGCAGTTACTCGCGGGAGCCTACAGATACGCAGTATTTT
>TRBJ2-1|-|TRBV7-7|TRBD2
CASSLGGSYNEQFF
TGTGCCAGCAGCTTAGGCGGGAGCTACAATGAGCAGTTCTTC
>TRBJ1-2|few|TRBV4-2|-
CASSHPHSDGYTF
TGTGCCAGCAGCCACCCCCATTCGGATGGCTACACCTTC
>TRBJ2-3|few|TRBV6-6|-
CASTLSTDTQYF
TGTGCCAGCACTCTCTCCACAGATACGCAGTATTTT
>TRBJ2-7|-|TRBV25-1|-
CASSETGGQREQYF
TGTGCCAGCAGTGAAACAGGAGGACAGCGAGAGCAGTACTTC
>TRBJ2-2|few|TRBV5-4|-
CASSTTTGFTGELFF
TGTGCCAGCAGTACCACCACAGGGTTCACCGGGGAGCTGTTTTTT
>TRBJ2-1|few|TRBV2|-
CASRETGSYNEQFF
TGTGCCAGCAGGGAAACAGGCTCCTACAATGAGCAGTTCTTC
>TRBJ1-2|-|TRBV27|-
CASSLPDGVGYTF
TGTGCCAGCAGTTTACCGGACGGGGTGGGCTACACCTTC
>TRBJ2-7|few|TRBV18|-
CASSPPGAYEQYF
TGTGCCAGCTCACCCCCGGGGGCCTACGAGCAGTACTTC
>TRBJ2-7|few|TRBV6-1|-
CASSGRDTSSYEQYF
TGTGCCAGCAGTGGACGGGACACGTCCTCCTACGAGCAGTACTTC
>TRBJ1-6|-|TRBV4-1|TRBD1
CASSQEGRGNSPLHF
TGCGCCAGCAGCCAAGAGGGCAGGGGGAATTCACCCCTCCACTTT
>TRBJ2-1|-|TRBV11-3|TRBD1
CASSSGGTDYNEQFF
TGTGCCAGCAGCTCCGGTGGGACAGACTACAATGAGCAGTTCTTC